This T cell receptor (beta chain) was captured by sequencing in a study of blood T cell repertoires in COVID-19. The V gene lost 4 bases and the J gene lost 6 bases, with 8 bases spanning the gap. Germline V gene sequence: CDR1 KGHSH, CDR2 LQKENI. The CDR3 covers 12 residues. Participants were aged about 18 to 95 years, lived in 20 to 25 US areas, and enrolled virtually. As originally analysed: Counts of nucleated cells, estimated from reference gene primer amplification, were obtained. Data came from immunoSEQ multiplex PCR; TCRdb stores just in-frame clones and leaves some out. Clone size and V and J calls were adopted from that table, with D and trimming inferred from the DNA. The sample records some 300,000 clones, roughly 91% being singletons.

The TCR comes from a woman between 50 and 59 years old who had been exposed to COVID-19. This rearrangement joins TRBV18 to TRBJ2-3; D is perhaps TRBD1 (5 bases). Specimen: PBMCs or T cells enriched from blood (not recorded which). The CDR3 sequence: CASSQGRDTQYF. CDR3 bases: TGTGCCAGCTCACAGGGGCGGGATACGCAGTATTTT. Using reference TRBV18 and TRBJ2-3 for the parts outside the CDR3, the full variable domain is NAGVMQNPRHLVRRRGQEARLRCSPMKGHSHVYWYRQLPEEGLKFMVYLQKENIIDESGMPKERFSAEFPKEGPSILRIQQVVRGDSAAYFCASSQGRDTQYFGPGTRLTVL.